These T cell receptor beta chains were read from a single sample in a study of blood T cell repertoires in COVID-19. The protocol was immunoSEQ multiplex PCR, while the TCRdb copy is restricted to in-frame clones and leaves out a portion. The sample consists of 150,000 or so clones, approximately 83% of them appearing once. Sequenced sample: peripheral blood. These receptors came from a human donor in a cohort sampled during active COVID-19. CDR3s include the opening cysteine and the closing phenylalanine or tryptophan. The D gene is left open where the match is weak. Rows give clone size only sometimes, using once, few, many, or a class for an expanded clone.

TRBJ2-5	-	TRBV20-1	-	CSADQRETQYF	TGCAGTGCTGACCAGAGGGAGACCCAGTACTTC
TRBJ2-1	-	TRBV27	-	CASSLDGLALGSYNEQFF	TGTGCCAGCAGTTTAGACGGTCTAGCGTTGGGGTCCTACAATGAGCAGTTCTTC
TRBJ2-7	-	TRBV10-3	-	CAISIGQTTYEQYF	TGTGCCATCAGTATTGGACAGACTACCTACGAGCAGTACTTC
TRBJ2-2	-	TRBV11-2	TRBD2	CASSSFWGGRTGELFF	TGTGCCAGCAGCTCCTTTTGGGGCGGGAGAACCGGGGAGCTGTTTTTT
TRBJ2-3	-	TRBV7-3	TRBD2	CASSLKVVASGRDTQYF	TGTGCCAGCAGCTTAAAGGTGGTGGCTAGCGGGAGAGATACGCAGTATTTT
TRBJ2-1	-	TRBV6-2/TRBV6-3	TRBD2	CASSYYFSSGGINEQFF	TGTGCCAGCAGTTACTATTTTTCTTCGGGAGGGATCAATGAGCAGTTCTTC
TRBJ2-5	-	TRBV29-1	TRBD2	CSALLAGGGGETQYF	TGCAGCGCTCTACTAGCGGGAGGAGGTGGGGAGACCCAGTACTTC
TRBJ2-5	-	TRBV3-1/TRBV3-2	-	CASSIYWQETQYF	TGTGCCAGCAGCATCTACTGGCAAGAGACCCAGTACTTC
TRBJ2-3	-	TRBV6-2/TRBV6-3	TRBD2	CASSLSGSGYTQYF	TGTGCCAGCAGTCTTAGCGGGAGTGGATATACGCAGTATTTT
TRBJ2-1	-	TRBV19	TRBD2	CASSIVTSGRYGEQFF	TGTGCCAGTAGTATAGTTACTAGCGGGAGATACGGGGAGCAGTTCTTC
TRBJ2-5	-	TRBV5-1	TRBD1	CASSFRGPGQETQYF	TGCGCCAGCAGCTTTAGGGGGCCGGGTCAAGAGACCCAGTACTTC
TRBJ1-6	-	TRBV27	TRBD1	CASSLSRDRAYNSPLHF	TGTGCCAGCAGTTTATCTAGGGACAGGGCCTATAATTCACCCCTCCACTTT
TRBJ2-2	-	TRBV5-3	-	CARSFQGLNTGELFF	TGTGCCAGAAGCTTTCAGGGTTTGAACACCGGGGAGCTGTTTTTT
TRBJ1-2	once	TRBV20-1	-	CSATGIYGYTF	TGCAGTGCTACAGGGATCTATGGCTACACCTTC
TRBJ1-6	few	TRBV3-1/TRBV3-2	-	CASSPGGGYSPLHF	TGTGCCAGCAGCCCGGGGGGTGGGTATTCACCCCTCCACTTT
TRBJ2-4	-	TRBV28	TRBD2	CASGTTSGAKNIQYF	TGTGCCAGCGGAACGACTAGCGGGGCCAAAAACATTCAGTACTTC
TRBJ1-6	once	TRBV19	-	CASSIYPGRGYNSPLHF	TGTGCCAGTAGTATATATCCCGGCAGGGGCTATAATTCACCCCTCCACTTT
TRBJ2-3	-	TRBV6-5	TRBD2	CASSPTSGRADTQYF	TGTGCCAGCAGTCCGACTAGCGGGAGGGCAGATACGCAGTATTTT
TRBJ2-2	few	TRBV2	-	CASRGPTPTGELFF	TGTGCCAGCAGGGGCCCAACCCCCACCGGGGAGCTGTTTTTT
TRBJ1-5	-	TRBV5-8	-	CASSLTSGSLPSNQPQHF	TGTGCCAGCAGCTTAACCTCCGGGTCCTTACCCTCAAATCAGCCCCAGCATTTT
TRBJ1-2	-	TRBV5-3	TRBD1	CASRQGPNYGYTF	TGTGCCAGTCGACAGGGGCCGAACTATGGCTACACCTTC
TRBJ2-1	-	TRBV7-6	-	CASSLDPRSAAFF	TGTGCCAGCAGCTTAGATCCCCGGTCTGCTGCGTTCTTC
TRBJ1-5	-	TRBV7-9	TRBD1	CASSLAWGTGVSNQPQHF	TGTGCCAGCAGCTTAGCGTGGGGGACAGGGGTTAGCAATCAGCCCCAGCATTTT
TRBJ2-5	-	TRBV9	-	CASSVDSSETQYF	TGTGCCAGCAGCGTAGATAGTTCAGAGACCCAGTACTTC
TRBJ2-7	-	TRBV7-2	TRBD1	CASSRDRGEDEQYF	TGTGCCAGCAGCCGGGACAGGGGGGAGGACGAGCAGTACTTC
TRBJ2-5	-	TRBV28	TRBD2	CASSFMPSGSQETQYF	TGTGCCAGCAGTTTTATGCCTAGCGGGAGCCAAGAGACCCAGTACTTC